The rows below give T cell receptor beta chains drawn from one sample of a study of blood T cells in healthy people across ages. MiXCR, run by TCRdb on the 5' RACE reads, gives a single entry per CDR3 protein. Among about 1,800,000 distinct CDR3 sequences, approximately 30% were seen once, and the ten largest hold 7.7%. Sequencing used blood. All receptors derive from a young woman in good health. The CDR3 runs from the conserved cysteine through the conserved F or W. D genes are given only for firm matches. Some rows have no size entry. The others give once, few or many, or a class for an expanded clone.

J gene: TRBJ1-2
clone size: few
D gene: -
V gene: TRBV6-5
CDR3 protein: CASSQPGYYGYTF
CDR3 DNA: TGTGCCAGCAGTCAACCCGGCTACTATGGCTACACCTTC

J gene: TRBJ2-7
clone size: few
D gene: -
V gene: TRBV12-3/TRBV12-4
CDR3 protein: CASSLLLGPGNEQYF
CDR3 DNA: TGTGCCAGCAGTTTACTTTTGGGACCAGGCAACGAGCAGTACTTC

J gene: TRBJ2-7
clone size: -
D gene: -
V gene: TRBV7-9
CDR3 protein: CASSRDLRPEQYF
CDR3 DNA: TGTGCCAGCAGCCGAGACCTAAGGCCCGAGCAGTACTTC

J gene: TRBJ1-5
clone size: few
D gene: TRBD1
V gene: TRBV5-1
CDR3 protein: CASSAQGVGQPQHF
CDR3 DNA: TGCGCCAGCAGCGCCCAGGGGGTCGGTCAGCCCCAGCATTTT

J gene: TRBJ2-1
clone size: few
D gene: -
V gene: TRBV28
CDR3 protein: CASSGDGMYNEQFF
CDR3 DNA: TGTGCCAGCAGTGGGGATGGGATGTACAATGAGCAGTTCTTC

J gene: TRBJ1-4
clone size: -
D gene: -
V gene: TRBV21-1
CDR3 protein: CASRLLGLFF
CDR3 DNA: TGTGCCAGCCGTCTCTTGGGTCTGTTTTTT

J gene: TRBJ2-3
clone size: few
D gene: -
V gene: TRBV20-1
CDR3 protein: CSATTWGSEDTQYF
CDR3 DNA: TGCAGTGCCACCACTTGGGGGAGCGAAGATACGCAGTATTTT

J gene: TRBJ2-5
clone size: -
D gene: TRBD1
V gene: TRBV5-1
CDR3 protein: CASSLEDVGDRETQCF
CDR3 DNA: TGCGCCAGCAGCTTGGAAGACGTGGGGGACAGAGAGACCCAGTGCTTC

J gene: TRBJ2-7
clone size: many
D gene: TRBD2
V gene: TRBV29-1
CDR3 protein: CSGTGLAGGRLSYEQYF
CDR3 DNA: TGCAGCGGGACCGGACTAGCGGGGGGTCGCCTCTCCTACGAGCAGTACTTC

J gene: TRBJ2-7
clone size: -
D gene: -
V gene: TRBV4-1
CDR3 protein: CASSQTPGYYGEQYF
CDR3 DNA: TGCGCCAGCAGCCAAACCCCGGGGTACTACGGCGAGCAGTACTTC

J gene: TRBJ2-3
clone size: few
D gene: -
V gene: TRBV12-3/TRBV12-4
CDR3 protein: CASSFNPPDTQYF
CDR3 DNA: TGTGCCAGCAGTTTTAACCCCCCGGATACGCAGTATTTT

J gene: TRBJ1-5
clone size: -
D gene: -
V gene: TRBV2
CDR3 protein: CASRTMNQPQHF
CDR3 DNA: TGTGCCAGCAGGACAATGAACCAGCCCCAGCATTTT

J gene: TRBJ1-1
clone size: -
D gene: TRBD1
V gene: TRBV4-1
CDR3 protein: CASSQVDRADTEAFF
CDR3 DNA: TGCGCCAGCAGCCAAGTGGACAGGGCGGACACTGAAGCTTTCTTT

J gene: TRBJ2-7
clone size: -
D gene: -
V gene: TRBV27
CDR3 protein: CASSFRRDGSYEQYF
CDR3 DNA: TGTGCCAGCAGTTTTCGCCGGGACGGGTCCTACGAGCAGTACTTC

J gene: TRBJ2-1
clone size: many
D gene: -
V gene: TRBV20-1
CDR3 protein: CSAHGGYNEQFF
CDR3 DNA: TGCAGTGCCCATGGAGGGTACAATGAGCAGTTCTTC

J gene: TRBJ2-3
clone size: -
D gene: -
V gene: TRBV5-1
CDR3 protein: CASSLAQTTQYF
CDR3 DNA: TGCGCCAGCAGCTTGGCTCAGACTACGCAGTATTTT

J gene: TRBJ1-2
clone size: -
D gene: TRBD1
V gene: TRBV7-9
CDR3 protein: CASSPWTGGVYTF
CDR3 DNA: TGTGCCAGCAGCCCTTGGACAGGGGGCGTCTACACCTTC

J gene: TRBJ2-1
clone size: -
D gene: -
V gene: TRBV11-2
CDR3 protein: CASSLQLAYVQFF
CDR3 DNA: TGTGCCAGCAGCTTACAGCTAGCCTATGTGCAGTTCTTC

J gene: TRBJ1-6
clone size: -
D gene: TRBD1
V gene: TRBV20-1
CDR3 protein: CSARTGEEYNPPLHF
CDR3 DNA: TGCAGTGCTAGGACAGGGGAGGAGTATAATCCACCCCTCCACTTT

J gene: TRBJ2-5
clone size: -
D gene: -
V gene: TRBV5-1
CDR3 protein: CASSSAPPQETQYF
CDR3 DNA: TGCGCCAGCAGCTCCGCCCCGCCCCAAGAGACCCAGTACTTC

J gene: TRBJ2-3
clone size: -
D gene: -
V gene: TRBV20-1
CDR3 protein: CSARRSGAATDTQYF
CDR3 DNA: TGCAGTGCACGCCGCTCGGGGGCTGCCACAGATACGCAGTATTTT

J gene: TRBJ1-3
clone size: -
D gene: TRBD1
V gene: TRBV2
CDR3 protein: CASIPGQIYGNTIYF
CDR3 DNA: TGTGCCAGCATCCCGGGACAGATCTATGGAAACACCATATATTTT

J gene: TRBJ1-3
clone size: -
D gene: TRBD1
V gene: TRBV20-1
CDR3 protein: CSASRGGGGNTIYF
CDR3 DNA: TGCAGTGCTAGCCGGGGAGGGGGCGGAAACACCATATATTTT

J gene: TRBJ2-1
clone size: -
D gene: -
V gene: TRBV9
CDR3 protein: CASSVTLGYNEQFF
CDR3 DNA: TGTGCCAGCAGCGTCACCTTAGGGTACAATGAGCAGTTCTTC

J gene: TRBJ1-1
clone size: once
D gene: -
V gene: TRBV5-1
CDR3 protein: CASSLDLSGPHEAFF
CDR3 DNA: TGCGCCAGCAGCTTGGATTTATCAGGGCCCCATGAAGCTTTCTTT

J gene: TRBJ1-4
clone size: -
D gene: -
V gene: TRBV9
CDR3 protein: CASSPSTGYSNEKLFF
CDR3 DNA: TGTGCCAGCAGTCCTTCCACAGGCTACTCTAATGAAAAACTGTTTTTT

J gene: TRBJ1-2
clone size: -
D gene: TRBD1
V gene: TRBV12-3/TRBV12-4
CDR3 protein: CASSSASGGNGYTF
CDR3 DNA: TGTGCCAGCAGCTCAGCGTCAGGGGGCAATGGCTACACCTTC

J gene: TRBJ1-3
clone size: -
D gene: -
V gene: TRBV15
CDR3 protein: CATSRGGNSGNTIYF
CDR3 DNA: TGTGCCACCAGCAGAGGCGGTAACTCTGGAAACACCATATATTTT

J gene: TRBJ2-5
clone size: many
D gene: -
V gene: TRBV10-3
CDR3 protein: CAISESGSSQETQYF
CDR3 DNA: TGTGCCATCAGTGAGTCGGGAAGCAGCCAAGAGACCCAGTACTTC

J gene: TRBJ2-5
clone size: -
D gene: -
V gene: TRBV7-2
CDR3 protein: CASSHGAKRRGQETQYF
CDR3 DNA: TGTGCCAGCAGCCACGGGGCTAAGCGGAGGGGGCAAGAGACCCAGTACTTC

J gene: TRBJ2-5
clone size: few
D gene: -
V gene: TRBV20-1
CDR3 protein: CSAEDPQGETQYF
CDR3 DNA: TGCAGTGCCGAGGACCCCCAGGGCGAGACCCAGTACTTC

J gene: TRBJ2-3
clone size: -
D gene: -
V gene: TRBV4-2
CDR3 protein: CASSQGTGTRTDTQYF
CDR3 DNA: TGTGCCAGCAGCCAGGGTACAGGGACTCGGACAGATACGCAGTATTTT

J gene: TRBJ2-3
clone size: few
D gene: -
V gene: TRBV5-1
CDR3 protein: CASSAAGTSTDTQYF
CDR3 DNA: TGCGCCAGCAGCGCCGCCGGGACTAGCACAGATACGCAGTATTTT

J gene: TRBJ2-7
clone size: -
D gene: TRBD2
V gene: TRBV24-1
CDR3 protein: CATSDLPLQLAGGPPSYEQCF
CDR3 DNA: TGTGCCACCAGTGATCTGCCTCTACAACTAGCGGGAGGGCCCCCTTCCTACGAGCAGTGCTTC

J gene: TRBJ2-7
clone size: many
D gene: TRBD1
V gene: TRBV7-8
CDR3 protein: CASSPRTKGQGSHEQYF
CDR3 DNA: TGTGCCAGCAGCCCGAGAACTAAGGGACAGGGATCCCACGAGCAGTACTTC

J gene: TRBJ2-1
clone size: many
D gene: -
V gene: TRBV18
CDR3 protein: CASSPPSGNEQFF
CDR3 DNA: TGTGCCAGCTCACCACCCTCCGGCAATGAGCAGTTCTTC

J gene: TRBJ1-2
clone size: -
D gene: TRBD1
V gene: TRBV20-1
CDR3 protein: CSAREVNRGSDYGYTF
CDR3 DNA: TGCAGTGCTAGAGAAGTAAACAGGGGAAGTGACTATGGCTACACCTTC

J gene: TRBJ2-5
clone size: few
D gene: -
V gene: TRBV10-3
CDR3 protein: CATPQTQYF
CDR3 DNA: TGTGCCACCCCGCAGACCCAGTACTTC

J gene: TRBJ2-1
clone size: -
D gene: TRBD2
V gene: TRBV20-1
CDR3 protein: CSATLGTTSNEQFF
CDR3 DNA: TGCAGTGCTACGCTCGGGACTACTTCCAATGAGCAGTTCTTC

J gene: TRBJ2-3
clone size: few
D gene: -
V gene: TRBV5-1
CDR3 protein: CASSSDLPRTDTQYF
CDR3 DNA: TGCGCCAGCAGCTCGGACTTACCTCGCACAGATACGCAGTATTTT

J gene: TRBJ2-5
clone size: -
D gene: -
V gene: TRBV7-9
CDR3 protein: CASSCDRGSETQYF
CDR3 DNA: TGTGCCAGCAGCTGCGATCGCGGTTCGGAGACCCAGTACTTC

J gene: TRBJ1-5
clone size: few
D gene: TRBD1
V gene: TRBV27
CDR3 protein: CASRPRTGEEQPQHF
CDR3 DNA: TGTGCCAGCAGACCTCGGACAGGGGAGGAGCAGCCCCAGCATTTT